This T cell receptor (beta chain) was sequenced for a study of blood T cell repertoires in COVID-19. Study-level information: Acute and convalescent COVID-19 samples came from the United States, Italy and Spain. From T cells, B-cell-depleted T cells, or PBMCs came the material, which was cDNA or gDNA.

V was clipped by 7 bases and J by 5 bases, with 20 bases between them. This CDR3 is built from 15 residues. Germline V gene lookup returns CDR1 MGHDK and CDR2 SYGVNS. Source study methods: Reference gene primer amplification yielded estimated nucleated cell counts. Clones were read by immunoSEQ multiplex PCR, and TCRdb kept only the in-frame ones, dropping some. That table is the source of V, J and clone size, and D and trimming were worked out from the DNA. The sample has 95,000 to 150,000 clones, almost 90% seen once. Followed over time, Seattle patients had been enrolled while infection was active.

The sequencing sample was made of peripheral blood. This chain connects TRBV25-1 to TRBJ1-1, with D possibly matching TRBD1 (5 bases). The sequence was collected from a woman aged 55-75 years with COVID-19, enrolled during active disease. CDR3 sequence: CASTKLGGGGTEAFF. CDR3 sequence (DNA): TGTGCCAGCACCAAACTCGGGGGTGGGGGGACTGAAGCTTTCTTT. The full variable domain, in which reference TRBV25-1 and TRBJ1-1 provide the parts outside the CDR3, is EADIYQTPRYLVIGTGKKITLECSQTMGHDKMYWYQQDPGMELHLIHYSYGVNSTEKGDLSSESTVSRIRTEHFPLTLESARPSHTSQYLCASTKLGGGGTEAFFGQGTRLTVV.